This T cell receptor (beta chain) was retrieved from a study of cytomegalovirus exposure and HLA in healthy donors. Germline CDR1 KGHSH, CDR2 LQKENI. The CDR3 consists of 15 residues. V lost 0 bases to trimming and J lost 3 bases, with 12 bases between them. Study findings and constraints: TCR sequences were mostly rare, though some public TCRs occurred in many donors. Earlier results showed most TCR beta V segments being productive about 87% or about 30% of the time. The likely origin of a cluster of highly shared sequence variants was a sequencing artifact. Using the classifier, cytomegalovirus status was reportedly diagnosed with high specificity and sensitivity.

PCR was performed using 60 Vbeta and 13 Jbeta primers. TCRdb's copy holds only in-frame clones and misses some; the assay was immunoSEQ multiplex PCR. The sample lists 150,000 to 200,000 clones, 75% to 85% occurring once. Worth noting for this clone: The target antigen is unknown.

Input material: PBMCs. The genes are TRBV18 and TRBJ2-7; weak D call: TRBD2 (5 bases). The sequence was obtained from a boy aged 10-17 years in good health and CMV-seronegative. CDR3 protein: CASSPPAEGGYEQYF. Here the CDR3 DNA reads TGTGCCAGCTCACCACCGGCCGAAGGAGGCTACGAGCAGTACTTC.